The 32 T cell receptor beta chains below all came from one sample that was sequenced in a study of blood T cell repertoires in COVID-19. Sequenced by immunoSEQ multiplex PCR; TCRdb stores in-frame clones only, minus some. The table records 130,000 to 150,000 clones, 87% of them present only once. The sample comprised peripheral blood. The receptor set was obtained from a man aged 45 to 65 who had recovered from COVID-19.

The genes are TRBV7-2 and TRBJ1-5; no firm D call. V was trimmed by 5 bases and J by 6 bases, leaving 20 bases between them. The germline V gene has CDR1 SGHTA and CDR2 FQGNSA. CDR3 length equals 16 residues. This CDR3 is CASSLRDPWAGQPQHF. CDR3 nucleotide sequence: TGTGCCAGCAGCCTCCGGGATCCCTGGGCGGGTCAGCCCCAGCATTTT.

CDR3 sequence reads: CAWNGQSTNYGYTF. DNA of the CDR3: TGTGCCTGGAATGGTCAGTCAACTAACTATGGCTACACCTTC. The rearrangement links TRBV30 to TRBJ1-2, with unresolved D. The CDR3 sequence is 14 residues long. Germline loops: CDR1 GTSNPN, CDR2 SVGIG (reference sequence). V was trimmed by 4 bases and J by 0 bases, leaving 12 bases between them.

Here the CDR3 reads CASQGAGNEKLFF. The CDR3 DNA sequence: TGTGCCAGCCAGGGGGCGGGTAATGAAAAACTGTTTTTT. The chain combines TRBV28 with TRBJ1-4, with 8 bases lining up with TRBD1. V gave up 8 bases and J gave up 4 bases; unmatched junction bases: 3. Germline loops: CDR1 MDHEN, CDR2 SYDVKM. The CDR3 spans 13 residues.

In its sample, this clone was seen many times. The chain carries TRBV4-1 and TRBJ1-2; D possibly corresponds to TRBD1 (5 bases). V lost 5 bases and J 4 bases, leaving 29 bases between the germline ends. The CDR3 sequence is 19 residues long. Germline V gene sequence: CDR1 MGHRA, CDR2 YSYEKL. The CDR3 nucleotides are TGCGCCAGCAGCACCACCCTAAGACAGCAATCTGAAGAACCCTATGGCTACACCTTC. It encodes CASSTTLRQQSEEPYGYTF.

The chain has TRBV18 and TRBJ1-5; 7 bases align to TRBD1. Germline CDR1 KGHSH, CDR2 LQKENI. The CDR3 runs 19 residues. Trimming removed 1 base from V and 0 bases from J; junction bases left unmatched: 12. CDR3 amino acids: CASSPQFAGTEYSNQPQHF. The CDR3 DNA reads TGTGCCAGCTCACCACAGTTTGCCGGGACAGAGTATAGCAATCAGCCCCAGCATTTT.

The chain joins TRBV6-2 or TRBV6-3 to TRBJ2-7; the D is unclear. Looked up from germline, CDR1 is MNHEY and CDR2 is SVGEGT. V lost 4 bases, J lost 6 bases, and 16 bases lay in between. This CDR3 contains 14 residues. The CDR3, as DNA: TGTGCCAGCAGTTTAGATCACTACCGTCGCGAGCAGTACTTC. Its protein is CASSLDHYRREQYF.

The chain is built from TRBV6-2 or TRBV6-3 and TRBJ2-7; TRBD1 aligns across 8 bases. The CDR3 totals 13 residues. With 6 bases clipped from V and 5 bases from J, the junction kept 6 bases outside the gene matches. The V gene's germline CDR1 is MNHEY and CDR2 SVGEGT. DNA of the CDR3: TGTGCCAGCAGCGGACAGGGTCACGACGAGCAGTACTTC. Protein sequence: CASSGQGHDEQYF.

V usage is TRBV7-2 and J usage is TRBJ2-7; 10 bases fit TRBD2. V lost 5 bases, J lost 10 bases, and 14 bases stayed unmatched. The CDR3 is 15 amino acids. The V gene's germline CDR1 is SGHTA and CDR2 FQGNSA. This CDR3 is CASSQGASGGTEQYF. Written as DNA, the CDR3 is TGTGCCAGCAGCCAAGGGGCTAGCGGGGGTACGGAACAGTACTTC.

The V and J genes are TRBV21-1 and TRBJ2-3; TRBD2 is the table's D call and was not checked against the DNA. TRBV21-1 is a pseudogene locus. The CDR3 is 17 amino acids. CDR3 protein: CASSTTTSGGSTDTQYF. The CDR3 DNA follows: TGTGCCAGCAGCACTACGACTAGCGGGGGGAGCACAGATACGCAGTATTTT.

This clone was seen a few times. The chain employs TRBV3-1 (or the pseudogene TRBV3-2) and TRBJ2-7, with a tentative D call TRBD1 (7 bases). CDR3 length: 16 residues. The V end lost 4 bases, the J end lost 1 base, and 17 bases lay between the germline ends. From germline, CDR1 is LGHDT and CDR2 YNNKEL (reference sequence). The DNA of the CDR3 is TGTGCCAGCAGCCTAGGGGGGACAGCAGATTCCTACGAGCAGTACTTC. Protein: CASSLGGTADSYEQYF.

The chain recombines TRBV6-5 with TRBJ1-6; D possibly corresponds to TRBD1 (6 bases). Deletions cut 2 bases from V and 4 bases from J, with 12 bases between. Germline V gives CDR1 MNHEY, CDR2 SVGAGI. The length of the CDR3 is 16 residues. DNA of the CDR3: TGTGCCAGCAGTTACGTATGGACAGAGTATAATTCACCCCTCCACTTT. It encodes CASSYVWTEYNSPLHF.

The CDR3 DNA follows: TGCGCCAGCAGCTTGAGCGCGGGAACGAACACTGAAGCTTTCTTT. Encoded protein: CASSLSAGTNTEAFF. The V gene is TRBV5-1, the J gene TRBJ1-1; D remains unclear. Germline CDR1 SGHRS, CDR2 YFSETQ. The CDR3 totals 15 residues. Trimming removed 1 base from V and 1 base from J, with 11 bases in between.

J is TRBJ2-7 and V is TRBV6-2 or TRBV6-3; 11 bases align to TRBD2. The V gene's germline CDR1 is MNHEY and CDR2 SVGEGT. The CDR3 consists of 15 residues. With V trimmed by 6 bases and J by 3 bases, 7 bases remained unmatched. DNA of the CDR3: TGTGCCAGCAGCTCACTAGCGGGGGCACTCTACGAGCAGTACTTC. Amino acids: CASSSLAGALYEQYF.

V and J are TRBV5-8 and TRBJ2-1, with TRBD1 matching 12 bases. Germline lookup yields CDR1 SGHTS and CDR2 YDEGEE. The CDR3 is 18 residues long. Trimming at V came to 5 bases and at J to 0 bases, leaving 9 bases not matched to a gene. The CDR3 sequence: CASSSTGTGGYSYNEQFF. CDR3 nucleotide sequence: TGTGCCAGCAGTTCGACCGGGACAGGGGGCTACTCCTACAATGAGCAGTTCTTC.

This clone turned up a few times. The rearrangement links TRBV6-5 to TRBJ1-1; 9 bases map to TRBD1. CDR3 length equals 14 residues. CDR1 MNHEY and CDR2 SVGAGI come from the germline V gene. V lost 4 bases and J lost 5; bases outside the gene matches: 5. CDR3 nucleotide sequence: TGTGCCAGCAGTTCCGGGACAGGGCGAACTGAAGCTTTCTTT. This encodes CASSSGTGRTEAFF.

J is TRBJ2-7 and V is TRBV11-2, with D tentatively TRBD1 (5 bases). Per germline, CDR1 SGHAT and CDR2 FQNNGV. The CDR3 runs to 14 residues. Trimming pared 7 bases from V and 4 bases from J, leaving 17 bases between. The CDR3 loop is CASTSNIGDYEQYF. In DNA, the CDR3 is TGTGCCAGCACCTCGAACATAGGGGATTACGAGCAGTACTTC.

This chain joins TRBV2 and TRBJ2-3; a possible D gene is TRBD1 (5 bases). V was clipped by 8 bases and J by 0 bases, with 12 bases between them. CDR1 SNHLY and CDR2 FYNNEI come from the germline V gene. The CDR3 loop spans 14 amino acids. As DNA, the CDR3 is TGTGCCAGCTACAGGCGTACTAGCACAGATACGCAGTATTTT. As protein: CASYRRTSTDTQYF.

The rearrangement links TRBV19 to TRBJ2-3; D is unclear. The CDR3 spans 13 residues. V gave up 5 bases and J gave up 3 bases, with 9 bases separating them. CDR1 LNHDA and CDR2 SQIVND come from the germline V gene (reference sequence). Written as DNA, the CDR3 is TGTGCCAGTAGTCCGGGTGTAACAGATACGCAGTATTTT. Translation gives CASSPGVTDTQYF.

The chain has TRBV11-2 and TRBJ1-6, with TRBD1 identical over 7 bases. V dropped 3 bases and J dropped 6; count of bases not matched to a gene: 8. The CDR3 is 16 residues long. Germline values: CDR1 SGHAT, CDR2 FQNNGV. The DNA of the CDR3 is TGTGCCAGCAGCTTTACTACGGGACAGATTAATTCACCCCTCCACTTT. Amino acid sequence: CASSFTTGQINSPLHF.

This chain uses TRBV6-5 with TRBJ2-7; 8 bases agree with TRBD2. The CDR3 has 13 residues. Losses at the gene ends were 6 bases for V and 5 bases for J; bases not matched to a gene: 6. Germline values: CDR1 MNHEY, CDR2 SVGAGI. The CDR3 nucleotides are TGTGCCAGCAGGGACGGGGGGGTGGACGAGCAGTACTTC. Translated: CASRDGGVDEQYF.

The rearrangement joins TRBV30 to TRBJ2-6; D gene uncertain. The length of the CDR3 is 15 residues. Germline V lookup: CDR1 GTSNPN, CDR2 SVGIG (reference sequence). The germline V and J ends were trimmed by 4 bases and 1 base, with 11 bases remaining between them. The CDR3 loop reads CAWTRAASGANVLTF. DNA of the CDR3: TGTGCCTGGACGCGAGCAGCGTCTGGGGCCAACGTCCTGACTTTC.

The chain couples TRBV19 to TRBJ1-2; D is perhaps TRBD1 (5 bases). The CDR3 runs 14 residues. Trimming took off 1 base at V and 2 bases at J, with 8 bases between the two ends. Germline V gene sequence: CDR1 LNHDA, CDR2 SQIVND (reference sequence). In DNA form, the CDR3 reads TGTGCCAGTAGTATAGGGACAAGAAACTATGGCTACACCTTC. Its translation: CASSIGTRNYGYTF.

The chain couples TRBV28 to TRBJ2-5, with 9 bases that match TRBD1. The germline V gene has CDR1 MDHEN and CDR2 SYDVKM. With V trimmed by 5 bases and J by 5 bases, 6 bases remained unmatched. The CDR3 has 14 residues. CDR3 DNA sequence: TGTGCCAGCAGTGACACAGGGGGCAGGGAGACCCAGTACTTC. This sequence encodes CASSDTGGRETQYF.

The table lists this clone with a few counts. The chain uses TRBV3-1 (or the pseudogene TRBV3-2) and TRBJ1-2; D remains ambiguous. Germline-derived CDR1 and CDR2 are LGHDT and YNNKEL (reference sequence). The CDR3 covers 14 residues. V dropped 5 bases and J dropped 7 bases, with 17 bases sitting between them. In DNA form, the CDR3 reads TGTGCCAGCAGCGCCCTTGGGCGGGTTGGTGGCTACACCTTC. Its protein is CASSALGRVGGYTF.

This clone was detected a few times. The chain couples TRBV12-3 or TRBV12-4 to TRBJ2-5; D uncertain. CDR3 length: 13 residues. Trimming took 2 bases from V and 3 from J, leaving 7 bases between them. The CDR3 spells CASSLFLEETQYF. DNA of the CDR3: TGTGCCAGCAGTTTATTCCTCGAAGAGACCCAGTACTTC.

V and J are TRBV4-3 and TRBJ1-5; no definite D call. Between the trimmed V and J ends, which lost 0 bases and 8 bases, there was a span of 14 bases. Germline CDR1 LGHNA, CDR2 YSLEER. The CDR3 has 15 residues. The DNA for the CDR3 is TGCGCCAGCAGCCAAGATTACGCACGAGGAAAGCCCCAGCATTTT. This encodes CASSQDYARGKPQHF.

This chain joins TRBV10-3 and TRBJ2-2; D is unresolved. With 2 bases removed from V and 0 bases from J, the gap between germline ends came to 4 bases. This CDR3 has 14 amino acids. CDR1 and CDR2 from the germline V gene are ENHRY and SYGVKD. This chain's CDR3 is CAISETTNTGELFF. As DNA, the CDR3 is TGTGCCATCAGTGAGACAACGAACACCGGGGAGCTGTTTTTT.

V and J are TRBV6-6 and TRBJ2-7; TRBD2 matches at 12 bases. Losses at the gene ends were 6 bases for V and 1 base for J; bases not matched to a gene: 7. The CDR3 has 16 residues. Germline assignment: CDR1 MNHNY and CDR2 SVGAGI (reference sequence). CDR3 amino acids: CASRTSGGYNSYEQYF. Here the CDR3 DNA reads TGTGCCAGCAGAACTAGCGGGGGGTACAATTCCTACGAGCAGTACTTC.

The gene calls are TRBV3-1 (or the pseudogene TRBV3-2) and TRBJ1-2; 9 nucleotides align to TRBD1. From germline, CDR1 is LGHDT and CDR2 YNNKEL (reference sequence). With 6 bases clipped from V and 6 bases from J, the junction kept 14 bases outside the gene matches. The CDR3 totals 16 residues. CDR3 amino acids: CASSLKGTGGANGYTF. The DNA of the CDR3 is TGTGCCAGCAGTCTTAAGGGCACAGGGGGCGCAAATGGCTACACCTTC.

The V and J genes are TRBV10-3 and TRBJ2-5; 8 bases align to TRBD1. The germline CDR1 and CDR2 sequences are ENHRY and SYGVKD. The CDR3 length is 14 residues. The V segment lost 6 bases and the J segment 2 bases; nucleotides outside the gene matches: 5. Here the CDR3 reads CAIRDDRGQETQYF. The CDR3 DNA follows: TGTGCCATCAGGGACGACAGGGGACAAGAGACCCAGTACTTC.

The gene calls are TRBV27 and TRBJ2-3, with a possible D match to TRBD2 (6 bases). Trimming left V 5 bases short and J 0 bases short, with 18 bases between. The CDR3 contains 17 residues. Germline V CDR1 and CDR2: MNHEY, SMNVEV (reference sequence). The CDR3 coding sequence is TGTGCCAGCAGTCTTACGCCGGGACTTCCAAGCACAGATACGCAGTATTTT. Protein: CASSLTPGLPSTDTQYF.

This clone was detected ten times or more. This chain connects TRBV4-3 to TRBJ1-3; D not certain. CDR1 is LGHNA, CDR2 YSLEER, per germline. The CDR3 extends over 15 amino acids. Trimming stripped 0 bases from V and 3 bases from J, with 9 bases between. The CDR3 is CASSQETGIGNTIYF. CDR3 DNA sequence: TGCGCCAGCAGCCAAGAGACCGGGATTGGAAACACCATATATTTT.